These 5 T cell receptor beta chains were all obtained from the same sample, sequenced in a study of control samples from healthy donors and cancer patients. Generated by immunoSEQ multiplex PCR, the TCRdb table keeps only in-frame clones and is missing some. The sample has 130,000 or so clones, about 90% seen once. The specimen was blood. These TCRs come from a woman in her forties or fifties in good health.

This sequence joins TRBV5-4 and TRBJ2-3; 7 nucleotides align to TRBD2. Per the germline V gene, CDR1 is SGHNT and CDR2 is YYREEE (reference sequence). The CDR3 covers 16 residues. V was pared by 4 bases and J by 2 bases, with 10 bases of the junction left unmatched. The CDR3 DNA reads TGTGCCAGCAGCCTAGGGGCTAGCGGCTTCACAGATACGCAGTATTTT. It codes for CASSLGASGFTDTQYF.

V usage is TRBV7-2 and J usage is TRBJ2-3; D remains unclear. Germline V gives CDR1 SGHTA, CDR2 FQGNSA. V shed 4 bases and J shed 1 base, with 3 bases lying between them. The CDR3 length is 12 residues. The chain's CDR3 is CASSSGTDTQYF. CDR3 sequence (DNA): TGTGCCAGCAGCTCGGGCACAGATACGCAGTATTTT. The full variable domain, completed using reference TRBV7-2 and TRBJ2-3, is GAGVSQSPSNKVTEKGKDVELRCDPISGHTALYWYRQSLGQGLEFLIYFQGNSAPDKSGLPSDRFSAERTGGSVSTLTIQRTQQEDSAVYLCASSSGTDTQYFGPGTRLTVL.

This chain links TRBV4-1 with TRBJ1-4, with 10 bases fitting TRBD1. This CDR3 comprises 15 residues. The trim removed 4 bases at V and 9 bases at J, leaving 8 bases unmatched. Looked up from germline, CDR1 is MGHRA and CDR2 is YSYEKL. CDR3 DNA: TGCGCCAGCAGCCTCGAACCGGGACAGGGGCAAAAACTGTTTTTT. It encodes CASSLEPGQGQKLFF.

The V and J genes are TRBV30 and TRBJ1-2; D is perhaps TRBD1 (6 bases). Germline loops: CDR1 GTSNPN, CDR2 SVGIG (reference sequence). CDR3 length equals 15 residues. Trimming left V 3 bases short and J 7 bases short, with 21 bases between. Written as DNA, the CDR3 is TGTGCCTGGAGAGGGGGTGGGCTCGGGAGAAGTGGCTACACCTTC. Amino acid sequence: CAWRGGGLGRSGYTF.

The rearrangement links TRBV5-1 to TRBJ1-1; D uncertain. Trimming cost V 2 bases and J 5 bases, with 7 bases left between them. CDR3 size: 12 residues. CDR1 SGHRS and CDR2 YFSETQ come from the germline V gene. CDR3 in DNA: TGCGCCAGCAGCTTCGATGGGACTGAAGCTTTCTTT. Its translation: CASSFDGTEAFF. The variable domain in full, with the rest retrieved from reference TRBV5-1 and TRBJ1-1, is KAGVTQTPRYLIKTRGQQVTLSCSPISGHRSVSWYQQTPGQGLQFLFEYFSETQRNKGNFPGRFSGRQFSNSRSEMNVSTLELGDSALYLCASSFDGTEAFFGQGTRLTVV.